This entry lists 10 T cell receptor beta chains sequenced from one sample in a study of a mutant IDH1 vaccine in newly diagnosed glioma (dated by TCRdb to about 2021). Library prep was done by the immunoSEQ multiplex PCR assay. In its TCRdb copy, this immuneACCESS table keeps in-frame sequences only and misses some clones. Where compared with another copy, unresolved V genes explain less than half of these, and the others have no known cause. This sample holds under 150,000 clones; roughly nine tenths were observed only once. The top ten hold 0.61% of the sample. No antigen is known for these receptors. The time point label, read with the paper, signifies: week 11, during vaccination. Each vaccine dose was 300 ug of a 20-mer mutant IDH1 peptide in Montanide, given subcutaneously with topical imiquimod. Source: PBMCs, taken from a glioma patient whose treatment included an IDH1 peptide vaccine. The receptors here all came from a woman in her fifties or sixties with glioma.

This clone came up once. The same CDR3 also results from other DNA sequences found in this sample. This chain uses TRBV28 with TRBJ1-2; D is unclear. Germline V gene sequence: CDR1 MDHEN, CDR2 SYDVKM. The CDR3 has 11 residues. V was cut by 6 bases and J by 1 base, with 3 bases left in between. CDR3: CASSGNYGYTF. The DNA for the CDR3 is TGTGCCAGCAGCGGTAACTATGGCTACACCTTC.

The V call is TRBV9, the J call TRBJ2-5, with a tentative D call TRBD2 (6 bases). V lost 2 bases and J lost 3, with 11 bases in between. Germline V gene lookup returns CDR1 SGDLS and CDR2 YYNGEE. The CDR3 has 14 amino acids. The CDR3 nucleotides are TGTGCCAGCAGCGTGGGACTGGGAGAAGAGACCCAGTACTTC. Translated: CASSVGLGEETQYF.

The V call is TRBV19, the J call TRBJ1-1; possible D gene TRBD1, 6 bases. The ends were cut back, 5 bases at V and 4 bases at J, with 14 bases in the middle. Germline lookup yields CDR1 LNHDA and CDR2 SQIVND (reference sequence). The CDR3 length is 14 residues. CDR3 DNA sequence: TGTGCCAGTAGTCACCTTCGACAGGCCACTGAAGCTTTCTTT. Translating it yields CASSHLRQATEAFF.

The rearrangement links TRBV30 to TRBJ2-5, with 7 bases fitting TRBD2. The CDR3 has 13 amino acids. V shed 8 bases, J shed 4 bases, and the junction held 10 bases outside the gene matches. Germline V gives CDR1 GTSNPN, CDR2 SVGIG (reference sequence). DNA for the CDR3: TGTGCCCGAGCGAGCCGCGGGGGAGAGACCCAGTACTTC. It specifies CARASRGGETQYF.

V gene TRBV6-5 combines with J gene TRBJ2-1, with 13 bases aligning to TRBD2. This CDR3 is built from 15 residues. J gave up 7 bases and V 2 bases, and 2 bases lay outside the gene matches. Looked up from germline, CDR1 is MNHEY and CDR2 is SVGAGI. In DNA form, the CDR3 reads TGTGCCAGCAGTTACGGACTAGCGGGAGAGAATGAGCAGTTCTTC. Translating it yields CASSYGLAGENEQFF.

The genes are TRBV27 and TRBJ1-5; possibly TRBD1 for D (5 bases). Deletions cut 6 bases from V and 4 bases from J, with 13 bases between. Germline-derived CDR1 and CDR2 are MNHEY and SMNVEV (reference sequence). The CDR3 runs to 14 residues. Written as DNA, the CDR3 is TGTGCCAGCAGCATGGTTGGGGGTAATCAGCCCCAGCATTTT. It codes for CASSMVGGNQPQHF.

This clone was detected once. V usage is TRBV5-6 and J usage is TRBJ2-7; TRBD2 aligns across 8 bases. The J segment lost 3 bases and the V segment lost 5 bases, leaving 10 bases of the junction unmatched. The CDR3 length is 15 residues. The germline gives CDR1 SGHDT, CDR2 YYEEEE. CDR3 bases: TGTGCCAGCAGTCGAGCGGGAGTTGGGGGCTACGAGCAGTACTTC. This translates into CASSRAGVGGYEQYF.

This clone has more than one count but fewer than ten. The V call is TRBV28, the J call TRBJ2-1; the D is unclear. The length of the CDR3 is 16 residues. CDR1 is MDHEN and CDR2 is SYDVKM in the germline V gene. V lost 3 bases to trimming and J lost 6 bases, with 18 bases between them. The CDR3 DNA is TGTGCCAGCAGTTTGACGACTGGTAGCTTTGGCAATGAGCAGTTCTTC. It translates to CASSLTTGSFGNEQFF.

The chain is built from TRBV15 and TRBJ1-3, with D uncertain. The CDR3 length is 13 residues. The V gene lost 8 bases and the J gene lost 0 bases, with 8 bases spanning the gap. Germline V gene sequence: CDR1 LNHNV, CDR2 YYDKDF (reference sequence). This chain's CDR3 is CATARSSGNTIYF. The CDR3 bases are TGTGCCACCGCAAGGAGCTCTGGAAACACCATATATTTT.

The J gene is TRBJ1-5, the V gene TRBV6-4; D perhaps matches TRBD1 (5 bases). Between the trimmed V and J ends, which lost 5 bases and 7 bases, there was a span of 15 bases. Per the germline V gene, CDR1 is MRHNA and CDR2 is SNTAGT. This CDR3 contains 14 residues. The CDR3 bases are TGTGCCAGCAGTATTGGCAGGGTTGGGCAGCCCCAGCATTTT. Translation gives CASSIGRVGQPQHF.